The present TCR beta chain was sequenced within a study of T-cell reconstitution after alpha-beta-depleted transplantation in children. Notes on this clonotype: A much larger clonotype is one base distant, so this may be a read error.

Per germline, CDR1 SGHTA and CDR2 FQGNSA. The CDR3 extends over 15 amino acids. V lost 2 bases and J 4 bases, leaving 13 bases between the germline ends. Unique molecular identifiers were used to barcode this TCRbeta library. TCRdb ran MiXCR on the PCR reads and lists one entry per CDR3 protein. The profile covers about 270,000 distinct CDR3 sequences, with roughly 9.5% appearing a single time and 10% taken by the ten largest. The source of this sequence is a human donor who donated a stem cell graft to a child with SCID. The J gene is TRBJ2-3, the V gene TRBV7-2, with TRBD2 as a possible D gene (6 bases). The specimen comprised PBMCs from the stem cell graft donor, sampled from the stem cell graft. The CDR3 coding sequence is TGTGCCAGCAGCTTAAGCGTGGGAGGCCCAGATACGCAGTATTTT. This gives the protein CASSLSVGGPDTQYF.